The clone carrying this T cell receptor beta chain was observed a handful of times. Its antigen is not known. Primed by a sample-barcoded 5' primer and a J-beta primer mix, a second PCR proceeded for 7 to 11 cycles. The yield of each sample was at least 2.5 million CDR3-containing paired-end reads. TCRdb passed the 5' RACE reads through MiXCR, listing each CDR3 protein once. In the table there are 450,000 to 700,000 distinct CDR3 sequences, about 25% of which are singletons. The V end lost 1 base, the J end lost 0 bases, and 21 bases lay between the germline ends. Per germline, CDR1 SGHTA and CDR2 FQGNSA. This CDR3 is built from 19 residues. The source of the sample is a study of blood T cells in healthy people across ages. Across the whole study: The template switching approach captured approximately one barcoded beta molecule for every two T cells. General study findings and limits: A roughly linear fall in TCR beta diversity per million T cells was seen with increasing age. Any changes in expanded clonotypes were possibly confounded, as donor CMV status remained unknown.

The V and J genes are TRBV7-2 and TRBJ1-2, with D unclear. The origin of this receptor is a woman between 65 and 79 years old in good health. Sequencing was done on a sample of blood. The CDR3 DNA reads as TGTGCCAGCAGCTTAGTTCAGAATCGGCAGCCTTTAGCTAACTATGGCTACACCTTC. It specifies CASSLVQNRQPLANYGYTF.